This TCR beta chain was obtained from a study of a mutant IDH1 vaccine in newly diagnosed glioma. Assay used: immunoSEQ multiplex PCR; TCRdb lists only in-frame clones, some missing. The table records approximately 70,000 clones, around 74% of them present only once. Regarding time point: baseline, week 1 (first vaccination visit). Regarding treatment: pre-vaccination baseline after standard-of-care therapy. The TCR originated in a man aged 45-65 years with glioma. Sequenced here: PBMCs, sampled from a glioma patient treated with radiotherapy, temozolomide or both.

CDR3 coding DNA: TGTGCCAGCAGCGTAGAGTTTGACGGGGGAGGCGAAAAACTGTTTTTT. Translation gives CASSVEFDGGGEKLFF. The chain joins TRBV9 to TRBJ1-4; D is perhaps TRBD1 (5 bases). The germline V gene encodes CDR1 SGDLS and CDR2 YYNGEE. V lost 0 bases, J lost 8 bases, and 17 bases lay in between. This CDR3 spans 16 amino acids.